One sample yielded the 26 T cell receptor beta chains listed below, sequenced in a study of cytomegalovirus exposure and HLA in healthy donors. The protocol was immunoSEQ multiplex PCR, while the TCRdb copy is restricted to in-frame clones and leaves out a portion. The sample lists roughly 170,000 clones, roughly 80% occurring once. Sequencing input: PBMCs. The source of these receptors is a woman aged 18-35 years in good health and CMV-seropositive.

The chain uses TRBV27 and TRBJ2-1; 10 bases match TRBD1. Per the germline V gene, CDR1 is MNHEY and CDR2 is SMNVEV (reference sequence). V was clipped by 6 bases and J by 0 bases; unmatched bases: 11. The CDR3 is 18 residues long. The DNA of the CDR3 is TGTGCCAGCAGACCGGGACAGGGGCCCACTGACTCCTACAATGAGCAGTTCTTC. It specifies CASRPGQGPTDSYNEQFF.

This sequence joins TRBV6-5 and TRBJ2-3; D is possibly TRBD1 (5 bases). Germline V gene lookup returns CDR1 MNHEY and CDR2 SVGAGI. The CDR3 is 14 residues long. Trimming removed 7 bases at V and 2 bases at J, with 13 bases between. The CDR3 reads CASTRRQYTDTQYF. CDR3 in DNA: TGTGCCAGCACCCGACGACAGTACACAGATACGCAGTATTTT.

The genes are TRBV6-5 and TRBJ1-6; D possibly corresponds to TRBD1 (5 bases). The V gene lost 6 bases and the J gene lost 10 bases, with 16 bases spanning the gap. The CDR3 contains 14 residues. CDR1 is MNHEY and CDR2 is SVGAGI in the germline V gene. The CDR3 region has the DNA TGTGCCAGCAGCCCGGGGCGGGGGGAATCACCCCTCCACTTT. Protein sequence: CASSPGRGESPLHF.

The genes are TRBV4-1 and TRBJ1-5; perhaps TRBD1 as D (5 bases). V gave up 2 bases and J gave up 7 bases, with 12 bases separating them. Germline assignment: CDR1 MGHRA and CDR2 YSYEKL. There are 14 residues in the CDR3. CDR3 loop: CASSQSRVRQPQHF. In DNA, the CDR3 is TGCGCCAGCAGCCAAAGCAGGGTACGACAGCCCCAGCATTTT.

The rearrangement joins TRBV5-3 to TRBJ1-2; 8 bases fit TRBD1. TRBV5-3 is noted as an ORF with a role that remains uncertain. J gave up 0 bases and V 5 bases, and 9 bases lay outside the gene matches. The CDR3 contains 16 residues. CDR3 DNA sequence: TGTGCCAGAAGACTTGACAGGGGTAGTTCTAACTATGGCTACACCTTC. It is translated as CARRLDRGSSNYGYTF.

J is TRBJ2-5 and V is TRBV2; 10 nucleotides agree with TRBD2. The CDR3 is 16 amino acids. The germline V gene encodes CDR1 SNHLY and CDR2 FYNNEI. The ends lost 11 bases at V and 1 base at J; junction bases unmatched: 13. CDR3 amino acids: CAGGGSSGGFQETQYF. Written as DNA, the CDR3 is TGTGCCGGCGGCGGCTCTAGCGGGGGATTCCAAGAGACCCAGTACTTC.

J is TRBJ1-1 and V is TRBV6-1, with TRBD1 matching 7 bases. The ends lost 5 bases at V and 4 bases at J; junction bases unmatched: 10. The V gene's germline CDR1 is MNHNS and CDR2 SASEGT. This CDR3 comprises 15 residues. The CDR3 spells CASSKPGGWGTEAFF. DNA of the CDR3: TGTGCCAGCAGTAAACCAGGGGGGTGGGGCACTGAAGCTTTCTTT.

This sequence joins TRBV19 and TRBJ1-4; TRBD1 agrees at 7 bases. CDR3 length equals 14 residues. With 3 bases clipped from V and 8 bases from J, the junction kept 6 bases outside the gene matches. Germline CDR1 is LNHDA and CDR2 is SQIVND (reference sequence). CDR3 residues: CASSIVDREEKLFF. As DNA, the CDR3 is TGTGCCAGTAGTATCGTTGACAGGGAGGAAAAACTGTTTTTT. The full variable domain, completed using reference TRBV19 and TRBJ1-4, is DGGITQSPKYLFRKEGQNVTLSCEQNLNHDAMYWYRQDPGQGLRLIYYSQIVNDFQKGDIAEGYSVSREKKESFPLTVTSAQKNPTAFYLCASSIVDREEKLFFGSGTQLSVL.

This chain connects TRBV9 to TRBJ2-3, with 7 bases lining up with TRBD2. The CDR3 loop spans 16 amino acids. Germline assignment: CDR1 SGDLS and CDR2 YYNGEE. With V trimmed by 1 base and J by 2 bases, 7 bases remained unmatched. The CDR3: CASSVNLAVTTDTQYF. The CDR3 DNA is TGTGCCAGCAGCGTAAACCTAGCGGTAACCACAGATACGCAGTATTTT.

The V and J genes are TRBV4-1 and TRBJ2-2; D gene unclear. Germline CDR1 reads MGHRA; CDR2 reads YSYEKL. The CDR3 is 12 amino acids. The V and J ends lost 4 bases and 3 bases respectively, with 3 bases between them. In nucleotides, the CDR3 is TGCGCCAGCAGCCCCTACACCGGGGAGCTGTTTTTT. The encoded protein is CASSPYTGELFF.

The chain employs TRBV9 and TRBJ2-2; no reliable D call. Germline CDR1 and CDR2: SGDLS and YYNGEE. CDR3 length: 14 amino acids. The V and J ends lost 4 bases and 2 bases respectively, with 9 bases between them. CDR3 nucleotides: TGTGCCAGCAGCACTGAAAGCAACACCGGGGAGCTGTTTTTT. This codes for CASSTESNTGELFF.

This chain joins TRBV5-4 and TRBJ2-7; 7 bases agree with TRBD1. Germline V gives CDR1 SGHNT, CDR2 YYREEE (reference sequence). With 2 bases clipped from V and 4 bases from J, the junction kept 3 bases outside the gene matches. There are 13 residues in the CDR3. The CDR3 DNA sequence: TGTGCCAGCAGCTTCGGGACAGAATACGAGCAGTACTTC. It is translated as CASSFGTEYEQYF. Together with reference TRBV5-4 and TRBJ2-7, the CDR3 gives the full variable domain: ETGVTQSPTHLIKTRGQQVTLRCSSQSGHNTVSWYQQALGQGPQFIFQYYREEENGRGNFPPRFSGLQFPNYSSELNVNALELDDSALYLCASSFGTEYEQYFGPGTRLTVT.

The V and J genes are TRBV7-9 and TRBJ2-1, with 7 bases lining up with TRBD1. This CDR3 region has 15 residues. Losses at the gene ends were 3 bases for V and 2 bases for J; bases not matched to a gene: 4. CDR1 is SEHNR and CDR2 is FQNEAQ in the germline V gene (reference sequence). The CDR3 loop reads CASSFFGTAYNEQFF. Written as DNA, the CDR3 is TGTGCCAGCAGCTTCTTCGGGACAGCCTACAATGAGCAGTTCTTC.

The chain carries TRBV7-2 and TRBJ1-2, with D maybe TRBD1 (5 bases). The V end was cut by 3 bases, the J end by 4 bases, with 9 bases between. Germline V lookup: CDR1 SGHTA, CDR2 FQGNSA. The length of the CDR3 is 13 residues. As DNA, the CDR3 is TGTGCCAGCAGCTTTGACAGAATCTATGGCTACACCTTC. Translating it yields CASSFDRIYGYTF.

About this clone: The junction does not match germline at one end; this may be a read error. V and J are TRBV19 and TRBJ2-2; no reliable D call. Germline CDR1 LNHDA, CDR2 SQIVND (reference sequence). CDR3 size: 13 residues. The CDR3 region is CASRIVGPGELFF. The CDR3 nucleotides are TGTGCCAGTAGAATAGTGGGCCCCGGGGAGCTGTTTTTT.

This chain connects TRBV4-1 to TRBJ1-1, with TRBD1 matching over 8 bases. V dropped 2 bases and J dropped 6; count of bases not matched to a gene: 8. CDR1 MGHRA and CDR2 YSYEKL come from the germline V gene. CDR3 length: 15 amino acids. CDR3 loop: CASSQYLTGVAEAFF. CDR3 bases: TGCGCCAGCAGCCAATACCTGACAGGGGTAGCTGAAGCTTTCTTT.

The chain joins TRBV5-1 to TRBJ2-3; the D gene is possibly TRBD2 (6 bases). Per the germline V gene, CDR1 is SGHRS and CDR2 is YFSETQ. This CDR3 comprises 15 residues. V lost 2 bases and J lost 0, with 10 bases in between. This CDR3 is CASSFQGLSTDTQYF. The CDR3 DNA is TGCGCCAGCAGCTTCCAGGGACTGAGCACAGATACGCAGTATTTT.

The sample holds one count of this clone. The chain combines TRBV5-1 with TRBJ1-2; weak D call: TRBD1 (6 bases). Trimming left V 4 bases short and J 8 bases short, with 15 bases between. Germline V gene data show CDR1 as SGHRS and CDR2 as YFSETQ. This CDR3 is built from 13 residues. In DNA form, the CDR3 reads TGCGCCAGCAGCAAGGACAGAACCGGCGGCTACACCTTC. It yields the protein CASSKDRTGGYTF. The whole variable domain, remainder taken from reference TRBV5-1 and TRBJ1-2, is KAGVTQTPRYLIKTRGQQVTLSCSPISGHRSVSWYQQTPGQGLQFLFEYFSETQRNKGNFPGRFSGRQFSNSRSEMNVSTLELGDSALYLCASSKDRTGGYTFGSGTRLTVV.

For this clone: This CDR3 is also generated by other DNA sequences in the sample. This chain uses TRBV4-1 with TRBJ2-1; no clear D. The CDR3 is 15 amino acids. CDR1 and CDR2 (germline): MGHRA, YSYEKL. V dropped 1 base and J dropped 0 bases, with 7 bases sitting between them. The CDR3 DNA reads TGCGCCAGCAGCCAAGGCGGTAGCTCCTACAATGAGCAGTTCTTC. This encodes CASSQGGSSYNEQFF.

This clone has only one observation. The chain couples TRBV9 to TRBJ1-2, with 7 bases fitting TRBD1. The V and J ends lost 4 bases and 7 bases, in that order; junction bases with no gene match: 13. The length of the CDR3 is 15 residues. From germline, CDR1 is SGDLS and CDR2 YYNGEE. The CDR3 is CASSPRTGRQGGYTF. The DNA for the CDR3 is TGTGCCAGCAGCCCCCGGACAGGAAGGCAAGGTGGCTACACCTTC.

V usage is TRBV6-1 and J usage is TRBJ1-4; D is perhaps TRBD1 (6 bases). V was shortened by 4 bases and J by 5 bases, with 8 bases between the two germline ends. Germline CDR1 MNHNS, CDR2 SASEGT. The CDR3 length is 13 residues. In nucleotides, the CDR3 is TGTGCCAGCAGTGGACAGGAGAATGAAAAACTGTTTTTT. It specifies CASSGQENEKLFF.

The gene calls are TRBV7-9 and TRBJ1-2, with no clear D. With 2 bases removed from V and 6 bases from J, the gap between germline ends came to 7 bases. Germline V gives CDR1 SEHNR, CDR2 FQNEAQ (reference sequence). The CDR3 has 12 residues. The CDR3, as DNA: TGTGCCAGCAGCTTACGGGATAATGGCTACACCTTC. This gives the protein CASSLRDNGYTF.

This chain connects TRBV2 to TRBJ2-1; D gene ambiguous. Germline V gives CDR1 SNHLY, CDR2 FYNNEI. Trimming stripped 7 bases from V and 6 bases from J, with 7 bases between. This CDR3 has 11 amino acids. The CDR3 here is CASTPGNEQFF. Here the CDR3 DNA reads TGTGCCAGCACCCCCGGCAATGAGCAGTTCTTC.

The chain employs TRBV4-1 and TRBJ2-5, with 10 bases that match TRBD2. Germline CDR1 MGHRA, CDR2 YSYEKL. The CDR3 has 16 amino acids. J gave up 5 bases and V 5 bases, and 11 bases lay outside the gene matches. CDR3 sequence: CASSARIAGGVETQYF. The DNA for the CDR3 is TGCGCCAGCAGCGCCCGTATAGCGGGGGGTGTCGAGACCCAGTACTTC.

This clone was recorded only once. The chain carries TRBV6-6 and TRBJ2-3, with 7 bases identical to TRBD1. Germline CDR1 is MNHNY and CDR2 is SVGAGI (reference sequence). This CDR3 is built from 15 residues. J lost 3 bases, V lost 6 bases, and 9 bases had no gene match. CDR3 protein: CASRKRQGRTDTQYF. The CDR3 bases are TGTGCCAGCAGAAAACGACAGGGTAGGACAGATACGCAGTATTTT.

This clone was seen a handful of times. The rearrangement joins TRBV14 to TRBJ1-4; TRBD1 matches 7 bases. Germline V gives CDR1 SGHDN, CDR2 FVKESK. This CDR3 comprises 15 residues. V was clipped by 5 bases and J by 7 bases; unmatched bases: 10. CDR3 loop: CASSEQGGAGEKLFF. For the CDR3, the DNA is TGTGCCAGCAGCGAACAAGGGGGCGCGGGTGAAAAACTGTTTTTT.